What follows describes a single TCR beta chain. The source of the sample is a study of blood T cell repertoires in COVID-19. Across the whole study: COVID-19 samples from acute and convalescent phases originated in the United States, Italy and Spain. T cells, B-cell-depleted T cells, or PBMCs supplied cDNA or gDNA.

How the authors handled the data: Amplification of reference gene primers was used by the study to estimate nucleated cell counts. This table comes from immunoSEQ multiplex PCR, and its TCRdb copy is limited to in-frame clones, with some not included. V, J and clone size derive from that table, while D and trimming were established from the DNA sequence. The table lists 150,000 to 200,000 clones, about 80% of them singletons, with around 20% in the top ten. Per germline, CDR1 SGHDT and CDR2 YYEEEE. With 1 base clipped from V and 1 base from J, the junction kept 8 bases outside the gene matches. The CDR3 is 18 residues long.

The material sequenced was peripheral blood. This chain uses TRBV5-6 with TRBJ1-6; TRBD1 agrees at 7 bases. This clonotype was obtained from a woman aged 80 or over with acute or convalescent COVID-19. In DNA form, the CDR3 reads TGTGCCAGCAGCTTGTTCGAACAGGGGTTATCCTATAATTCACCCCTCCACTTT. This encodes CASSLFEQGLSYNSPLHF.